What follows are 13 T cell receptor beta chains derived from one specimen sequenced in a study of metastatic and nonmetastatic thyroid tumors. Each patient came to thyroid surgery without any prior treatment (of any kind). MiXCR re-clonotyped the PCR reads for TCRdb. This sample has 35,000 to 50,000 clones; 4% to 5% occur once, and the top ten carry approximately 9.5%. Specimen: blood. The source is a female donor with papillary thyroid cancer or a benign thyroid nodule (not recorded which). Some clones in this sample may be carry-over from other donors' samples.

This clone was counted between two and nine times. The chain is built from TRBV11-3 and TRBJ2-1, with 16 bases that match TRBD2. V trimming: 4 bases; J trimming: 7 bases; junction bases outside the gene matches: 4. The germline CDR1 and CDR2 sequences are SGHNT and YENEEA. The CDR3 has 16 amino acids. CDR3 DNA: TGTGCCAGCAGCTACGGGACTAGCGGGAGGGGTAATGAGCAGTTCTTC. Translation gives CASSYGTSGRGNEQFF.

The table lists this clone with many counts. This chain connects TRBV7-8 to TRBJ2-1, with 11 bases that match TRBD2. Germline lookup yields CDR1 SGHVS and CDR2 FQNEAQ. Trimming at V came to 4 bases and at J to 7 bases, leaving 3 bases not matched to a gene. There are 14 residues in the CDR3. In DNA, the CDR3 is TGTGCCAGCAGCTGGATAGCGGGAGGGAATGAGCAGTTCTTC. This codes for CASSWIAGGNEQFF.

This clone was found many times. V is TRBV24-1 and J is TRBJ2-5; either TRBD1 or TRBD2 may supply D (6 bases each). Germline CDR1 and CDR2: KGHDR and SFDVKD. The CDR3 length is 15 residues. Trimming took off 7 bases at V and 1 base at J, with 15 bases between the two ends. This CDR3 is CATRPSGASQETQYF. Here the CDR3 DNA reads TGTGCCACCAGGCCATCGGGGGCTTCCCAAGAGACCCAGTACTTC.

This clone has more than one count but fewer than ten. The genes are TRBV2 and TRBJ2-1, with D unresolved. This CDR3 is 13 amino acids long. The germline gives CDR1 SNHLY, CDR2 FYNNEI. V lost 5 bases, J lost 6 bases, and 11 bases lay in between. The CDR3 nucleotides are TGTGCCAGCAGTTCAGAGACCCCCAATGAGCAGTTCTTC. This translates into CASSSETPNEQFF.

The rearrangement uses TRBV6-5 and TRBJ1-4; unclear D gene. V gave up 2 bases and J gave up 0 bases, with 13 bases separating them. Germline V gene lookup returns CDR1 MNHEY and CDR2 SVGAGI. The CDR3 totals 17 residues. The CDR3 DNA reads as TGTGCCAGCAGTTACGACCGGCCCCAAGCAACTAATGAAAAACTGTTTTTT. It specifies CASSYDRPQATNEKLFF.

This clone showed up many times. The rearrangement uses TRBV12-3 or TRBV12-4 and TRBJ1-5; 8 bases are shared with TRBD1. CDR3 length: 14 residues. Unmatched junction bases numbered 4, after V lost 4 bases and J lost 5 bases. The CDR3 spells CASSSDRADQPQHF. Here the CDR3 DNA reads TGTGCCAGCAGTTCGGACAGGGCAGATCAGCCCCAGCATTTT.

This clone was detected a few times. This chain joins TRBV19 and TRBJ2-7, with 16 bases that match TRBD2. V trimming: 4 bases; J trimming: 0 bases; junction bases outside the gene matches: 6. From germline, CDR1 is LNHDA and CDR2 SQIVND (reference sequence). The CDR3 loop spans 18 amino acids. Written as DNA, the CDR3 is TGTGCCAGTAGTAGGGGACTAGCGGGAGGGTCGAGCTCCTACGAGCAGTACTTC. Its translation: CASSRGLAGGSSSYEQYF.

The chain links TRBV29-1 to TRBJ2-7; the match to TRBD1 covers 9 bases. Germline values: CDR1 SQVTM, CDR2 ANQGSEA. The CDR3 runs 13 residues. Unmatched junction bases numbered 7, after V lost 8 bases and J lost 2 bases. The CDR3 loop reads CSWGGQGPYEQYF. CDR3 in DNA: TGCAGCTGGGGGGGACAGGGTCCCTACGAGCAGTACTTC.

Sample share makes this clone medium-sized. The chain has TRBV6-1 and TRBJ2-1; D gene ambiguous. The germline CDR1 and CDR2 sequences are MNHNS and SASEGT. V dropped 2 bases and J dropped 4 bases, with 15 bases sitting between them. This CDR3 has 16 amino acids. The CDR3 nucleotides are TGTGCCAGCAGTGAATCCCCCCCGGCTTTTTACAATGAGCAGTTCTTC. Translated: CASSESPPAFYNEQFF.

The chain joins TRBV11-2 to TRBJ2-7; unclear D gene. The germline CDR1 and CDR2 sequences are SGHAT and FQNNGV. The V end was cut by 5 bases, the J end by 5 bases, with 16 bases between. CDR3 length equals 14 residues. The CDR3 DNA reads as TGTGCCAGCAGCCTGTACGCCGGTGTGGACGAGCAGTACTTC. Translated, it gives CASSLYAGVDEQYF.

Many counts were recorded for this clone. The V call is TRBV30, the J call TRBJ2-1; tentatively, D is TRBD1 (5 bases). The CDR3 is made up of 13 amino acids. Germline CDR1 GTSNPN, CDR2 SVGIG (reference sequence). V lost 4 bases to trimming and J lost 4 bases, with 11 bases between them. As DNA, the CDR3 is TGTGCCTGGACGCAGGGATTTTACAATGAGCAGTTCTTC. Its protein is CAWTQGFYNEQFF.

A few counts support this clone. CDR3 residues: CASSETHGYTGELFF. The DNA of the CDR3 is TGTGCCAGCAGTGAAACCCACGGGTACACCGGGGAGCTGTTTTTT. The chain employs TRBV2 and TRBJ2-2, with D unresolved. Trimming took off 2 bases at V and 3 bases at J, with 10 bases between the two ends. Germline V CDR1 and CDR2: SNHLY, FYNNEI. The CDR3 consists of 15 residues.

This clone was recorded a few times. One end of the junction fails to match germline, which may point to a read error. J is TRBJ2-5 and V is TRBV27; 11 bases line up with TRBD1. This CDR3 has 17 residues. Germline V gene lookup returns CDR1 MNHEY and CDR2 SMNVEV (reference sequence). CDR3 protein: CVSSSGWGTGGQETQYF. The DNA for the CDR3 is TGTGTCAGCAGCTCTGGTTGGGGGACAGGGGGCCAAGAGACCCAGTACTTC.